The 28 T cell receptor beta chains below were found in one sample sequenced in a study of metastatic and nonmetastatic thyroid tumors. Patients underwent thyroid surgery, and none had received any treatment before it. TCRdb re-analyzed the PCR reads through MiXCR. The data contain some 15,000 clones, 33% of them singletons. The material sequenced was tumor tissue. Every receptor here comes from a male donor with papillary thyroid cancer or a benign thyroid nodule (not recorded which). Some clones in this sample may be carry-over from other donors' samples.

This clone was seen repeatedly, ten times or more. V is TRBV5-1 and J is TRBJ2-3; tentative D call: TRBD1 (6 bases). This CDR3 spans 13 amino acids. With 3 bases removed from V and 6 bases from J, the gap between germline ends came to 11 bases. Germline CDR1 SGHRS, CDR2 YFSETQ. Here the CDR3 reads CASSSRTVDTQYF. CDR3 nucleotides: TGCGCCAGCAGCTCAAGGACAGTTGATACGCAGTATTTT.

In its sample, this clone ranks as medium-sized. The V gene is TRBV7-8, the J gene TRBJ2-5; D remains ambiguous. The CDR3 loop spans 15 amino acids. With 1 base removed from V and 2 bases from J, the gap between germline ends came to 11 bases. CDR1 SGHVS and CDR2 FQNEAQ come from the germline V gene. DNA for the CDR3: TGTGCCAGCAGCTTAGTGGGTATGGGTCAAGAGACCCAGTACTTC. This sequence encodes CASSLVGMGQETQYF.

Within the sample, this clone is medium-sized. This CDR3 reads CASSLEDDTLGEQYF. The CDR3 nucleotides are TGCGCCAGCAGCTTGGAAGACGATACCCTTGGCGAGCAGTACTTC. This sequence joins TRBV5-1 and TRBJ2-7; D gene uncertain. Germline-derived CDR1 and CDR2 are SGHRS and YFSETQ. The CDR3 has 15 amino acids. V lost 0 bases and J lost 6, with 16 bases in between.

Of note for this clone: Germline and junction disagree at one end, which may indicate a read error. J is TRBJ2-2 and V is TRBV24-1; TRBD2 aligns across 7 bases. The germline CDR1 and CDR2 sequences are KGHDR and SFDVKD. The CDR3 totals 18 residues. This CDR3 reads CAPSDPRTGTIYTRELFF. The CDR3 DNA reads as TGTGCCCCCAGTGATCCCCGTACCGGGACTATATACACCCGGGAGCTGTTTTTT.

The rearrangement joins TRBV19 to TRBJ2-3; D ambiguous. CDR1 and CDR2 from the germline V gene are LNHDA and SQIVND (reference sequence). The CDR3 length is 15 residues. Deletions cut 7 bases from V and 10 bases from J, with 24 bases between. The CDR3 loop reads CASKVGDFSTVPQYF. DNA for the CDR3: TGTGCCAGTAAGGTCGGTGATTTTAGCACGGTTCCGCAGTATTTT.

The sample holds a few counts of this clone. The chain employs TRBV2 and TRBJ2-7; 7 bases line up with TRBD2. The CDR3 contains 13 residues. Per the germline V gene, CDR1 is SNHLY and CDR2 is FYNNEI. The V segment lost 5 bases and the J segment 3 bases; nucleotides outside the gene matches: 4. The CDR3 region is CASSLADFYEQYF. DNA of the CDR3: TGTGCCAGCAGTCTAGCGGACTTCTACGAGCAGTACTTC.

This clone qualifies as medium-sized. The chain uses TRBV7-8 and TRBJ2-7; D not certain. Trimming stripped 2 bases from V and 0 bases from J, with 5 bases between. The CDR3 spans 13 residues. Germline-derived CDR1 and CDR2 are SGHVS and FQNEAQ. CDR3 sequence: CASSLPPSYEQYF. CDR3 nucleotides: TGTGCCAGCAGCTTACCCCCCTCCTACGAGCAGTACTTC.

This chain links TRBV7-9 with TRBJ2-7; D ambiguous. V dropped 5 bases and J dropped 1 base, with 6 bases sitting between them. The CDR3 runs to 12 residues. Germline CDR1 is SEHNR and CDR2 is FQNEAQ (reference sequence). In nucleotides, the CDR3 is TGTGCCAGCAGCAGCCGTTCCTACGAGCAGTACTTC. This encodes CASSSRSYEQYF.

The rearrangement joins TRBV28 to TRBJ1-2; D is uncertain. The germline gives CDR1 MDHEN, CDR2 SYDVKM. V was shortened by 2 bases and J by 5 bases, with 9 bases between the two germline ends. The CDR3 covers 13 residues. CDR3 region: CASSLGREYGYTF. In nucleotides, the CDR3 is TGTGCCAGCAGTTTAGGACGGGAATATGGCTACACCTTC.

The chain links TRBV4-1 to TRBJ2-2; D possibly corresponds to TRBD2 (6 bases). Germline assignment: CDR1 MGHRA and CDR2 YSYEKL. The CDR3 consists of 15 residues. V lost 4 bases and J lost 8, with 17 bases in between. The CDR3 region is CASSRAGRSLGELFF. CDR3 coding DNA: TGCGCCAGCAGCCGCGCGGGGAGATCTTTGGGGGAGCTGTTTTTT.

By its share, this clone is medium-sized. Here the CDR3 reads CSARGRTAYNSPLHF. CDR3 nucleotide sequence: TGCAGTGCTAGAGGGAGGACAGCCTATAATTCACCCCTCCACTTT. The J gene is TRBJ1-6, the V gene TRBV20-1; TRBD1 is a possible D gene (6 bases). The germline CDR1 and CDR2 sequences are DFQATT and SNEGSKA (reference sequence). The CDR3 contains 15 residues. V shed 1 base and J shed 2 bases, with 9 bases lying between them.

This clone was observed at least ten times. A junction boundary mismatches the germline segment, possibly from a read error. The rearrangement uses TRBV19 and TRBJ1-1; D remains unclear. The CDR3 is 15 amino acids. From germline, CDR1 is LNHDA and CDR2 SQIVND (reference sequence). This CDR3 reads CARSIKNWGSSEAFF. CDR3 DNA sequence: TGTGCCAGAAGTATAAAGAATTGGGGTTCGAGTGAAGCTTTCTTT.

In this sample, this clone turned up many times. The chain has TRBV18 and TRBJ1-6; 7 bases align to TRBD1. V dropped 1 base and J dropped 6; count of bases not matched to a gene: 3. Germline V gene data show CDR1 as KGHSH and CDR2 as LQKENI. The CDR3 contains 15 residues. The CDR3 bases are TGTGCCAGCTCACCACGGGACAGCTTTAATTCACCCCTCCACTTT. It yields the protein CASSPRDSFNSPLHF.

This clone has ten or more counts. The J gene is TRBJ2-3, the V gene TRBV3-1; D is uncertain. CDR1 and CDR2 (germline): LGHDT, YNNKEL (reference sequence). The V end was cut by 0 bases, the J end by 4 bases, with 11 bases between. The CDR3 sequence is 15 residues long. CDR3 nucleotides: TGTGCCAGCAGCCAAGAAGGTGGGCCCGCAGATACGCAGTATTTT. Translation gives CASSQEGGPADTQYF.

This clone occurred a few times. The V gene is TRBV28, the J gene TRBJ1-2; D uncertain. The CDR3 totals 13 residues. Trimming removed 3 bases from V and 2 bases from J, with 7 bases in between. The germline CDR1 and CDR2 sequences are MDHEN and SYDVKM. The CDR3 DNA is TGTGCCAGCAGTTTGAGAGGAAACTATGGCTACACCTTC. It encodes CASSLRGNYGYTF.

This clone was picked up many times. A much more abundant neighbour one base away suggests this may be a read error. Other DNA sequences in the same sample also yield this CDR3. The CDR3 DNA is TGCAGTGCCGGAGCATTAGGGTACAATGAGCAGTTCTTC. It specifies CSAGALGYNEQFF. The rearrangement uses TRBV20-1 and TRBJ2-1; D gene uncertain. The CDR3 spans 13 residues. Germline CDR1 and CDR2: DFQATT and SNEGSKA (reference sequence). Deletions cut 6 bases from V and 4 bases from J, with 13 bases between.

The gene calls are TRBV20-1 and TRBJ2-3; D is uncertain. The CDR3 is made up of 12 amino acids. Germline CDR1 and CDR2: DFQATT and SNEGSKA (reference sequence). Between the trimmed V and J ends, which lost 2 bases and 2 bases, there was a span of 5 bases. The CDR3 DNA is TGCAGTGCTAGACCCACCACAGATACGCAGTATTTT. Translating it yields CSARPTTDTQYF.

This clone counts as medium-sized. The rearrangement uses TRBV19 and TRBJ1-6; D not resolved. The CDR3 is made up of 17 amino acids. V was pared by 1 base and J by 8 bases, with 18 bases between. Germline values: CDR1 LNHDA, CDR2 SQIVND (reference sequence). The CDR3, as DNA: TGTGCCAGTAGTATAGGGTCAGGAAATCGGAAAGATTCACCCCTCCACTTT. Its translation is CASSIGSGNRKDSPLHF.

This clone was detected once. This sequence joins TRBV7-2 and TRBJ1-3, with TRBD1 matching 7 bases. After removal of 5 bases from V and 6 bases from J, the junction contained 4 bases not matched to a gene. The germline CDR1 and CDR2 sequences are SGHTA and FQGNSA. The CDR3 has 13 amino acids. The CDR3 nucleotides are TGTGCCAGCAGCCGGGACAGCTTAAACACCATATATTTT. Translating it yields CASSRDSLNTIYF.

This clone is categorized as medium-sized. The chain is built from TRBV7-9 and TRBJ1-6; no clear D gene. The CDR3 has 14 amino acids. The germline gives CDR1 SEHNR, CDR2 FQNEAQ (reference sequence). Trimming left V 6 bases short and J 6 bases short, with 12 bases between. The CDR3 reads CASRSEGANSPLHF. As DNA, the CDR3 is TGTGCCAGCAGATCGGAGGGCGCTAATTCACCCCTCCACTTT.

This clone was detected only a few times. The gene calls are TRBV12-3 or TRBV12-4 and TRBJ1-2; possibly TRBD1 for D (5 bases). Trimming pared 5 bases from V and 4 bases from J, leaving 17 bases between. There are 15 residues in the CDR3. The CDR3 DNA sequence: TGTGCCAGCAGTAGAGCAGGGAATCTAGTCTATGGCTACACCTTC. This sequence encodes CASSRAGNLVYGYTF.

The CDR3 spells CASSASGYNEQFF. In DNA, the CDR3 is TGTGCCAGCTCCGCTAGCGGTTACAATGAGCAGTTCTTC. This chain links TRBV9 with TRBJ2-1, with 7 bases lining up with TRBD2. Germline V lookup: CDR1 SGDLS, CDR2 YYNGEE. The CDR3 runs to 13 residues. V shed 7 bases and J 4 bases; nucleotides not matched to a gene: 5.

This clone was found many times. The rearrangement uses TRBV7-6 and TRBJ2-1; no reliable D call. The V end lost 5 bases, the J end lost 7 bases, and 18 bases lay between the germline ends. The germline CDR1 and CDR2 sequences are SGHVS and FNYEAQ. The CDR3 has 15 residues. The CDR3 DNA is TGTGCCAGCAGCACTCAAAGACGTAACCTAAATGAGCAGTTCTTC. Protein: CASSTQRRNLNEQFF. Drawing the rest from reference TRBV7-6 and TRBJ2-1, the complete variable domain is GAGVSQSPRYKVTKRGQDVALRCDPISGHVSLYWYRQALGQGPEFLTYFNYEAQQDKSGLPNDRFSAERPEGSISTLTIQRTEQRDSAMYRCASSTQRRNLNEQFFGPGTRLTVL.

The chain carries TRBV12-3 or TRBV12-4 and TRBJ1-2; D perhaps matches TRBD1 (5 bases). The CDR3 runs to 16 residues. The V end was cut by 4 bases, the J end by 4 bases, with 19 bases between. CDR3 DNA sequence: TGTGCCAGCAGTTCCCGGGGCCGACTCATCTTCTATGGCTACACCTTC. This translates into CASSSRGRLIFYGYTF.

The chain couples TRBV5-8 to TRBJ2-7; the D gene could be TRBD1 or TRBD2 (6 bases each). This CDR3 comprises 14 residues. V was shortened by 4 bases and J by 7 bases, with 18 bases between the two germline ends. Germline CDR1 SGHTS, CDR2 YDEGEE. CDR3 DNA: TGTGCCAGCAGCATAAGGAGGGGGTCTGGGGAGCAGTACTTC. Encoded protein: CASSIRRGSGEQYF.

This clone counts as medium-sized. The chain employs TRBV29-1 and TRBJ2-3; D may correspond to TRBD1 or TRBD2 (5 bases each). The ends were cut back, 6 bases at V and 1 base at J, with 14 bases in the middle. The germline gives CDR1 SQVTM, CDR2 ANQGSEA. CDR3 size: 14 residues. The CDR3 sequence: CSVVRDLGTDTQYF. In DNA, the CDR3 is TGCAGCGTAGTCCGGGACCTTGGCACAGATACGCAGTATTTT.

This clone occurred a few times. The CDR3 loop is CASSRLAGGQGASQPQHF. As DNA, the CDR3 is TGTGCCAGCAGCCGACTCGCGGGTGGTCAGGGGGCGAGTCAGCCCCAGCATTTT. The gene calls are TRBV28 and TRBJ1-5, with TRBD1 matching 8 bases. This CDR3 has 18 amino acids. From germline, CDR1 is MDHEN and CDR2 SYDVKM. V dropped 6 bases and J dropped 6; count of bases not matched to a gene: 19.

V usage is TRBV6-2 or TRBV6-3 and J usage is TRBJ2-7; maybe TRBD2 (6 bases). The ends were cut back, 4 bases at V and 7 bases at J, with 17 bases in the middle. CDR3 size: 14 residues. Germline V gives CDR1 MNHEY, CDR2 SVGEGT. CDR3 sequence reads: CASSFRVGGDEQYF. In DNA form, the CDR3 reads TGTGCCAGCAGTTTCCGGGTGGGAGGAGATGAGCAGTACTTC.